A few counts support the clone carrying this T cell receptor beta chain. This sample was included in a study of T-cell reconstitution after alpha-beta-depleted transplantation in children. Researchers prepared the TCRbeta library using unique molecular identifiers, the study reports. TCRdb reprocessed the PCR reads with MiXCR, giving one entry per CDR3 protein. Among under 300,000 distinct CDR3 sequences, about 9.9% were seen once, and the ten largest hold roughly a quarter. This CDR3 has 15 amino acids. Deletions cut 4 bases from V and 4 bases from J, with 11 bases between. Germline loops: CDR1 ENHRY, CDR2 SYGVKD.

Sequencing used peripheral blood, obtained 180 days after TCRalphabeta/CD19-depleted stem cell transplant. The receptor's source is a male patient under 10 years old who had a stem cell transplant for chronic granulomatous disease, so the T cells may come from the graft donor. J is TRBJ2-6 and V is TRBV10-3; D might be TRBD1 (6 bases). The CDR3 DNA reads TGTGCCATCAGTGGTAACAGGGCCGGGGCCAACGTCCTGACTTTC. It codes for CAISGNRAGANVLTF.